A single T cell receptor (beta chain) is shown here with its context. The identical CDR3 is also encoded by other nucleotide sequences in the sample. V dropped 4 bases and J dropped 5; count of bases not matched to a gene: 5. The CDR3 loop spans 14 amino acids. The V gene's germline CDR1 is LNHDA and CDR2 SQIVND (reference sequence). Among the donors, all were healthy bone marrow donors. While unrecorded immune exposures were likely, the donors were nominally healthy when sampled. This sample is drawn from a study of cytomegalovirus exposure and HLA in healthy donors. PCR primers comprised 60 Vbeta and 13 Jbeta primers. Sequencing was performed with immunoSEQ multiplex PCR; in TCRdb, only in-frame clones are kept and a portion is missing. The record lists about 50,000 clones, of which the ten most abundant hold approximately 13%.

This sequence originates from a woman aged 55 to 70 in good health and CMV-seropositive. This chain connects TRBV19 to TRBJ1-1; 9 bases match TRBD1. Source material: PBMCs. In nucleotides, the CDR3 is TGTGCCAGTAGTACCGGACAGGGGTATACTGAAGCTTTCTTT. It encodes CASSTGQGYTEAFF.